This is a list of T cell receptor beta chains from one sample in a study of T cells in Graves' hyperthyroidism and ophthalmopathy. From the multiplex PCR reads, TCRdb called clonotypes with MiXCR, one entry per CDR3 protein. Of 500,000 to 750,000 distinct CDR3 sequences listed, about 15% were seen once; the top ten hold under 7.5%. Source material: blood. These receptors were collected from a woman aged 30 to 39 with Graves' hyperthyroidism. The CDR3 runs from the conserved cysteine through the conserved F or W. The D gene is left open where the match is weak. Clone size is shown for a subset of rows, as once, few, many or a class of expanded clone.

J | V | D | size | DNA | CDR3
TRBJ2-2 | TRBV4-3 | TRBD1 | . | TGCGCCAGCAGCCGCTACAGGGGAACCGGGGAGCTGTTTTTT | CASSRYRGTGELFF
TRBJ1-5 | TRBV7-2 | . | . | TGTGCCAGCAGCGAGTTTCGAGGGGGCAATCAGCCCCAGCATTTT | CASSEFRGGNQPQHF
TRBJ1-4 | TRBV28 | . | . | TGTGCCAGCAGCCGAATCCTCCGGGCAACTAATGAAAAACTGTTTTTT | CASSRILRATNEKLFF
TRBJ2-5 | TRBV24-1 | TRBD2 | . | TGTGCCACCAGTGCCCCCGGACTAGCGGCTCAAGAGACCCAGTACTTC | CATSAPGLAAQETQYF
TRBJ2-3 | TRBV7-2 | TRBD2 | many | TGTGCCAGCAGCCTGCTAGCGGGAGGCCGGGAAGATACGCAGTATTTT | CASSLLAGGREDTQYF
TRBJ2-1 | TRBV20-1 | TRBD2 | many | TGCAGTGCCCAGCCGGGACTAGCGGAAAACTACAATGAGCAGTTCTTC | CSAQPGLAENYNEQFF
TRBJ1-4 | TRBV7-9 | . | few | TGTGCCAGCAGGGGTAGGTCCCCTAATGAAAAACTGTTTTTT | CASRGRSPNEKLFF
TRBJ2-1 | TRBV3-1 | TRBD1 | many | TGTGCCAGCAGCCAAACCCGGGACAGTTTCGATGAGCAGTTCTTC | CASSQTRDSFDEQFF
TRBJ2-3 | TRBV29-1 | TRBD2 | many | TGCAGCGTTGCGGGGCTAGCGGGAAAAGATAGCACAGATACGCAGTATTTT | CSVAGLAGKDSTDTQYF
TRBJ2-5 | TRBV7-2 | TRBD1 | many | TGTGCCAGCAGCAGAGGACAGGGTGGCCAAGAGACCCAGTACTTC | CASSRGQGGQETQYF
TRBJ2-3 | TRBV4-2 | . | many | TGTGCCAGCAGCCAAGATCGTGGCGGGATCACAGATACGCAGTATTTT | CASSQDRGGITDTQYF
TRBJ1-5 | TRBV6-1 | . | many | TGTGCCAGCGGTACGGATTATAGCAATCAGCCCCAGCATTTT | CASGTDYSNQPQHF
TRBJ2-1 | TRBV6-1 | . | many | TGTGCCAGCAGTTCTCGCAAAACAGGCAACAATGAGCAGTTCTTC | CASSSRKTGNNEQFF
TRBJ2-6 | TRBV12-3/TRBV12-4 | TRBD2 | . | TGTGCCCGCAGTTATAGGACTAGCGTACGCGTCCTGACTTTC | CARSYRTSVRVLTF
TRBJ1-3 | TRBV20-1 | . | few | TGCAGTGCTAGTGGGGCCAGGGGCGCAGGAAACACCATATATTTT | CSASGARGAGNTIYF
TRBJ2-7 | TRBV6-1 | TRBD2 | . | TGTGCCAGCAGCAATGCGCCGCTGGCGGGAGGCCCTTCCTACGAGCAGTACTTC | CASSNAPLAGGPSYEQYF
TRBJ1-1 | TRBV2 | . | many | TGTGCCAGCAGTCGACCCTGGAACACTGAAGCTTTCTTT | CASSRPWNTEAFF
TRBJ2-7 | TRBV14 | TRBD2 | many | TGTGCCAGCAGCCAAGCCCTACTAGCGGGAAGCGCCTACGAGCAGTACTTC | CASSQALLAGSAYEQYF
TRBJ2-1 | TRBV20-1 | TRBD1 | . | TGCAGTGCTCTGCGGACAGGGGACGATGAGCAGTTCTTC | CSALRTGDDEQFF
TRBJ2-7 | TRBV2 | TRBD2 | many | TGTGCCAGCAGTGCATCTAGCGGGTCCCCCTACGAGCAGTACTTC | CASSASSGSPYEQYF
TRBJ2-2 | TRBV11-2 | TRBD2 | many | TGTGCCACCCGGTCGGCCCCGACTAGCGCGACCACCGGGGAGCTGTTTTTT | CATRSAPTSATTGELFF
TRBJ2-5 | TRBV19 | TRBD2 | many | TGTGCCAGTAGTATCGGTTCTAGCGGGAGTGGAGAGACCCAGTACTTC | CASSIGSSGSGETQYF
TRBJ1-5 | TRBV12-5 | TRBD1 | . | TGTGCTAGTGGTACCACTACAGGGGTCTTCAGCAATCAGCCCCAGCATTTT | CASGTTTGVFSNQPQHF
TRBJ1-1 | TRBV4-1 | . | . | TGCGCCAGCAGCCAAGATTCAGGGCAAACTGAAGCTTTCTTT | CASSQDSGQTEAFF
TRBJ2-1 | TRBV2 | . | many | TGTGCCAGCAGGTCAAGACAGATCAATGAGCAGTTCTTC | CASRSRQINEQFF
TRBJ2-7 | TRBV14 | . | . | TGTGCCAGCAGCCAAGTTGATAGGGGTGGGCAGTACTTC | CASSQVDRGGQYF
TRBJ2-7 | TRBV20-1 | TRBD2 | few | TGCAGTGCTACGGGACTAGCGGGAGCGGGGGACTACGAGCAGTACTTC | CSATGLAGAGDYEQYF
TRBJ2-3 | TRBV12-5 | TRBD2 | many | TGTGCTAGTGGATCGACTAGCGGGAGCACAGATACGCAGTATTTT | CASGSTSGSTDTQYF
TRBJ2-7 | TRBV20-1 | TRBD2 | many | TGCAGTGCTAGAGATCAATCCGCGGGAGGAGGGTACGAGCAGTACTTC | CSARDQSAGGGYEQYF
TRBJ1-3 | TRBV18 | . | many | TGTGCCAGCTCACCACAGGGAGAATCTGGAAACACCATATATTTT | CASSPQGESGNTIYF
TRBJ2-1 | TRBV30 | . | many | TGTGCCTGGAGGGTCCGGCTTACGGGTTACAATGAGCAGTTCTTC | CAWRVRLTGYNEQFF
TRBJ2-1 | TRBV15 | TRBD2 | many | TGTGCCACCAGCAGAGTTATGGGACTAGCGGGAGTCGGGCACAATGAGCAGTTCTTC | CATSRVMGLAGVGHNEQFF
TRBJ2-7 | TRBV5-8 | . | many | TGTGCCAGCAGCTTTGGCCCTCACTCCTTCCGTCCCTACGAGCAGTACTTC | CASSFGPHSFRPYEQYF
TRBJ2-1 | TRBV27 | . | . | TGTGCCAGCAGTGCCGACTCACTACTGCAGTTCTTC | CASSADSLLQFF
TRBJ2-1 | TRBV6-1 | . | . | TGTGCCAGCAGTAACAGCAGGGACAATGAGCAGTTCTTC | CASSNSRDNEQFF
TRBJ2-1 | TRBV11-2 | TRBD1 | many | TGTGCCAGCAGCTTTCTGGACAGGGGCGGCAATGAGCAGTTCTTC | CASSFLDRGGNEQFF
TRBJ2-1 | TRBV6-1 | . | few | TGTGCCAGCAGCCGGGACCCCGCGGATTACAATGAGCAGTTCTTC | CASSRDPADYNEQFF
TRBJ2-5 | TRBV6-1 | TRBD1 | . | TGTGCCAGCAGGCCGGAGACAGGGGGCCTTGAGACCCAGTACTTC | CASRPETGGLETQYF
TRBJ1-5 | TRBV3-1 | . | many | TGTGCCAGCAGCCATCACAGGGATCATCAGCCCCAGCATTTT | CASSHHRDHQPQHF
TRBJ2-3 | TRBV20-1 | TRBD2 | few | TGCAGTGCTGGGGGACTAGCGGGCAATCCTACGGGGGATACGCAGTATTTT | CSAGGLAGNPTGDTQYF
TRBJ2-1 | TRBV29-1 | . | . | TGCAGCTTTCAGGCGACCCTCTACAATGAGCAGTTCTTC | CSFQATLYNEQFF
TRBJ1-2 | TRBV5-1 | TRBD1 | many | TGCGCCAGCAGCTACGGACAGGGGTACTATGGCTACACCTTC | CASSYGQGYYGYTF
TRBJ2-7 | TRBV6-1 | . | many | TGTGCCAGCAGTGAACCGGGGAGCTACGAGCAGTACTTC | CASSEPGSYEQYF
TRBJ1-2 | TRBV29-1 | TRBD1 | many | TGCAGCGTTGAAGATCCCGGTCAGGGGGATCGCGGCTATGGCTACACCTTC | CSVEDPGQGDRGYGYTF
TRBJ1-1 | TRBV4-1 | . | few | TGCGCCAGCAGCCTCGCCCGGGGTCACGAAGCTTTCTTT | CASSLARGHEAFF
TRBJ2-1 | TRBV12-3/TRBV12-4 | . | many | TGTGCCAGCATCTTAGGGACCGAGAGTTACAATGAGCAGTTCTTC | CASILGTESYNEQFF
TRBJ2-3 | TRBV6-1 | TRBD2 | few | TGTGCCAGCAGTACCCCTAGCGGGAGGTCAGATACGCAGTATTTT | CASSTPSGRSDTQYF
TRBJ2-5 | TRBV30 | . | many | TGTGCCTGGAGTGTCAGGCTAGGAGAGACCCAGTACTTC | CAWSVRLGETQYF
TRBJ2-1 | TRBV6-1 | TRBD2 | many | TGTGCCAGCAGCGCCGGCGCTAGCGGGATTTACAATGAGCAGTTCTTC | CASSAGASGIYNEQFF
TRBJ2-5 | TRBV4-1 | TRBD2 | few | TGCGCCAGCAGCCGGGGAAGCGGGGCAAACCAAGAGACCCAGTACTTC | CASSRGSGANQETQYF